A single sample gave rise to the 18 T cell receptor beta chains below, sequenced in a study of T cells in narcolepsy. TCRdb's copy holds only in-frame clones and misses some; the assay was immunoSEQ multiplex PCR. Of fewer than 35,000 clones listed, about 83% are singletons. Input material: CD45RA- memory CD4+ T cells from PBMCs. The receptors here all came from a human donor with narcolepsy.

The V and J genes are TRBV6-5 and TRBJ1-2, with D perhaps matching TRBD1 (5 bases). The CDR3 length is 14 residues. The germline CDR1 and CDR2 sequences are MNHEY and SVGAGI. Trimming took off 10 bases at V and 4 bases at J, with 19 bases between the two ends. The chain's CDR3 is CATTPGTTGYGYTF. CDR3 DNA sequence: TGTGCCACCACTCCCGGGACGACGGGCTATGGCTACACCTTC.

The chain recombines TRBV4-2 with TRBJ1-3; D is possibly TRBD1 (5 bases). The V gene lost 1 base and the J gene lost 0 bases, with 16 bases spanning the gap. CDR1 and CDR2 from the germline V gene are LGHNA and YNFKEQ. The CDR3 is 18 residues long. The CDR3 region has the DNA TGTGCCAGCAGCCAAGGGGTGGACAACCGTCTCTCTGGAAACACCATATATTTT. It specifies CASSQGVDNRLSGNTIYF.

The chain has TRBV5-1 and TRBJ2-5, with TRBD1 identical over 9 bases. With 4 bases clipped from V and 1 base from J, the junction kept 5 bases outside the gene matches. There are 15 residues in the CDR3. Germline CDR1 reads SGHRS; CDR2 reads YFSETQ. Here the CDR3 reads CASSRTGDFQETQYF. Written as DNA, the CDR3 is TGCGCCAGCAGCCGGACAGGGGATTTCCAAGAGACCCAGTACTTC.

The rearrangement joins TRBV5-1 to TRBJ2-6; 9 bases match TRBD1. Germline CDR1 is SGHRS and CDR2 is YFSETQ. With 3 bases clipped from V and 1 base from J, the junction kept 2 bases outside the gene matches. The CDR3 covers 16 residues. Written as DNA, the CDR3 is TGCGCCAGCAGCTGGGACAGGGCGTCTGGGGCCAACGTCCTGACTTTC. Translating gives CASSWDRASGANVLTF. Looking up the rest from reference TRBV5-1 and TRBJ2-6 gives the full variable domain: KAGVTQTPRYLIKTRGQQVTLSCSPISGHRSVSWYQQTPGQGLQFLFEYFSETQRNKGNFPGRFSGRQFSNSRSEMNVSTLELGDSALYLCASSWDRASGANVLTFGAGSRLTVL.

The genes are TRBV7-9 and TRBJ2-3; D possibly corresponds to TRBD2 (5 bases). Germline V gives CDR1 SEHNR, CDR2 FQNEAQ (reference sequence). V was cut by 1 base and J by 6 bases, with 11 bases left in between. The CDR3 length is 14 residues. CDR3: CASSLEDFRDTQYF. Here the CDR3 DNA reads TGTGCCAGCAGCTTAGAGGACTTCAGGGATACGCAGTATTTT.

This sequence joins TRBV27 and TRBJ1-6; 7 positions match TRBD1. The CDR3 sequence is 18 residues long. The junction had 15 bases not matched to a gene; V was cut back by 3 bases and J by 7 bases. Per germline, CDR1 MNHEY and CDR2 SMNVEV (reference sequence). The CDR3 protein is CASSFGGLTGTINSPLHF. In DNA form, the CDR3 reads TGTGCCAGCAGTTTTGGAGGGTTGACAGGGACGATCAATTCACCCCTCCACTTT.

This clone was picked up a small number of times. This rearrangement joins TRBV2 to TRBJ1-6; 8 bases are shared with TRBD1. The CDR3 covers 13 residues. The junction had 4 bases not matched to a gene; V was cut back by 6 bases and J by 9 bases. The germline gives CDR1 SNHLY, CDR2 FYNNEI. The CDR3 region has the DNA TGTGCCAGCAGGCAGGGGGCTAGTTCACCCCTCCACTTT. It specifies CASRQGASSPLHF.

The genes are TRBV29-1 and TRBJ1-3; 8 bases fit TRBD1. The V gene end was trimmed by 4 bases and the J gene end by 1 base; junction bases not matched to a gene: 9. This CDR3 is 16 amino acids long. Germline V lookup: CDR1 SQVTM, CDR2 ANQGSEA. The CDR3: CSVVLQGQGSGNTIYF. CDR3 DNA sequence: TGCAGCGTTGTTTTGCAAGGACAGGGATCTGGAAACACCATATATTTT.

V and J are TRBV6-5 and TRBJ2-2; D is undetermined. V shed 3 bases and J shed 3 bases, with 11 bases lying between them. The V gene's germline CDR1 is MNHEY and CDR2 SVGAGI. The CDR3 extends over 15 amino acids. The CDR3 bases are TGTGCCAGCAGTTATTCCAGAGGTGACACCGGGGAGCTGTTTTTT. Amino acid sequence: CASSYSRGDTGELFF.

The chain carries TRBV7-3 and TRBJ2-5, with TRBD1 identical over 8 bases. The trim removed 5 bases at V and 5 bases at J, leaving 10 bases unmatched. Germline V gene data show CDR1 as SGHTA and CDR2 as FQGTGA. CDR3 size: 15 residues. As DNA, the CDR3 is TGTGCCAGCAGCCCCCTGGCAGGGGGCATCGAGACCCAGTACTTC. This translates into CASSPLAGGIETQYF.

The chain has TRBV7-2 and TRBJ1-3, with no clear D. Per germline, CDR1 SGHTA and CDR2 FQGNSA. Trimming removed 0 bases at V and 0 bases at J, with 6 bases between. This CDR3 spans 15 amino acids. In DNA form, the CDR3 reads TGTGCCAGCAGCTTAGCAGGAGGCTCTGGAAACACCATATATTTT. It encodes CASSLAGGSGNTIYF.

The chain links TRBV6-1 to TRBJ2-3, with D perhaps assigned TRBD1 or TRBD2 (5 bases each). Germline V gene lookup returns CDR1 MNHNS and CDR2 SASEGT. The V and J ends lost 6 bases and 1 base respectively, with 11 bases between them. This CDR3 has 14 amino acids. CDR3 in amino acids: CASRGDTRTDTQYF. The CDR3 nucleotides read TGTGCCAGCAGGGGGGATACACGCACAGATACGCAGTATTTT.

The chain recombines TRBV6-4 with TRBJ2-3; D is possibly TRBD2 (5 bases). Trimming took 6 bases from V and 6 from J, leaving 13 bases between them. Per germline, CDR1 MRHNA and CDR2 SNTAGT. The CDR3 has 13 residues. This CDR3 reads CASSEGPVDTQYF. DNA of the CDR3: TGTGCCAGCAGCGAGGGCCCCGTCGATACGCAGTATTTT.

The chain combines TRBV7-6 with TRBJ1-2, with D perhaps matching TRBD1 (5 bases). This CDR3 contains 13 residues. V lost 5 bases, J lost 1 base, and 8 bases lay in between. The V gene's germline CDR1 is SGHVS and CDR2 FNYEAQ. Here the CDR3 DNA reads TGTGCCAGCAGCCCGGGGGTTAACTATGGCTACACCTTC. It codes for CASSPGVNYGYTF.

The V gene is TRBV15, the J gene TRBJ1-1, with 7 bases identical to TRBD1. The CDR3 runs to 16 residues. V shed 0 bases, J shed 0 bases, and the junction held 4 bases outside the gene matches. CDR1 is LNHNV and CDR2 is YYDKDF in the germline V gene (reference sequence). CDR3 bases: TGTGCCACCAGCAGAGAGACAGGGACTATGAACACTGAAGCTTTCTTT. Translated: CATSRETGTMNTEAFF.

The chain has TRBV11-2 and TRBJ1-4, with D uncertain. Per the germline V gene, CDR1 is SGHAT and CDR2 is FQNNGV. V lost 2 bases to trimming and J lost 7 bases, with 11 bases between them. The CDR3 totals 14 residues. CDR3 nucleotides: TGTGCCAGCAGCTTAAGTGGAGTTGGTGAAAAACTGTTTTTT. Translation gives CASSLSGVGEKLFF.

The J gene is TRBJ1-6, the V gene TRBV18, with 7 bases lining up with TRBD1. CDR3 length: 15 amino acids. Germline trimming cut 4 bases from V and 8 bases from J; bases unmatched to any gene: 8. Germline-derived CDR1 and CDR2 are KGHSH and LQKENI. The CDR3 DNA is TGTGCCAGCTCACGCGCGACAGGGTTGGATTCACCCCTCCACTTT. Residues: CASSRATGLDSPLHF. Using reference TRBV18 and TRBJ1-6 for the parts outside the CDR3, the full variable domain is NAGVMQNPRHLVRRRGQEARLRCSPMKGHSHVYWYRQLPEEGLKFMVYLQKENIIDESGMPKERFSAEFPKEGPSILRIQQVVRGDSAAYFCASSRATGLDSPLHFGNGTRLTVT.

The rearrangement uses TRBV1 and TRBJ2-3. TRBV1 is tagged as a pseudogene. This CDR3 spans 15 amino acids. As DNA, the CDR3 is TGCACCAGCGCCCTTTGGGGTCTTTGCACAGATACGCAGTATTTT. Translated: CTSALWGLCTDTQYF.